The sequence of this T cell receptor (beta chain) was determined in a study of cytomegalovirus exposure and HLA in healthy donors. Study at large: Earlier findings included 90 million to 120 million unique TCR beta sequences obtained from 170 million or so T cells. Around 83% of 398 genotyped donors fell in the Caucasian-associated ancestry cluster. Notes on the study in general: Indistinguishability led to the exclusion of some V segments, TRBV6-2 and TRBV6-3 included.

13 Jbeta primers and 60 Vbeta primers were used for the PCR. TCRdb keeps only in-frame clones here, not all; method: immunoSEQ multiplex PCR. This table holds 180,000 or so clones, 78% found once. CDR3 length: 18 amino acids. Donors likely had unrecorded immune exposures despite being nominally healthy when sampled. Regarding this clone: Its antigen is as yet unknown.

The gene calls are TRBV7-5 and TRBJ1-6; no DNA check was done on the table's D call, TRBD1. TRBV7-5 is labeled a pseudogene. The sequenced sample was PBMCs. The receptor was derived from a female donor in good health and CMV-seronegative. CDR3 nucleotides: TGTGCCAGAAGCTTAGAGGGCAGGGGGAGCTCCTATAATTCACCCCTCCACTTT. The encoded protein is CARSLEGRGSSYNSPLHF.